This T cell receptor (beta chain) was profiled in a study of cytomegalovirus exposure and HLA in healthy donors. Trimming removed 2 bases from V and 3 bases from J; junction bases left unmatched: 3. There are 15 residues in the CDR3. The germline gives CDR1 MNHEY, CDR2 SVGAGI. Of note for this clone: Its matching antigen is unknown.

Study-wide results and caveats: Earlier results showed most TCR beta V segments being productive about 87% or about 30% of the time. In a later analysis, a missense DCLRE1C variant was linked to TCR beta V- and J-gene trimming.

The PCR contained 60 Vbeta and 13 Jbeta primers. TCRdb keeps only in-frame clones here, not all; method: immunoSEQ multiplex PCR. Here the sample spans 90,000 or so clones, under 90% being singletons. The rearrangement joins TRBV6-5 to TRBJ2-3; 9 bases align to TRBD2. What was sequenced was PBMCs. This clonotype was sampled from a man aged 50 to 60 in good health and CMV-seronegative. The CDR3: CASSYGGLATDTQYF. CDR3 nucleotides: TGTGCCAGCAGTTACGGGGGACTAGCAACAGATACGCAGTATTTT.